This T cell receptor beta chain was identified in a study of Graves' ophthalmopathy and Graves' hyperthyroidism (dated by TCRdb to 2016 to 2019). The study in broad terms: Peripheral blood was collected before any treatment was given, at the time of initial diagnosis. The study used TCR beta repertoire signatures to distinguish Graves' ophthalmopathy from Graves' hyperthyroidism and to predict progression to ophthalmopathy. In total, 135 blood samples were TCR-sequenced: approximately 42 ophthalmopathy, 75 hyperthyroidism and 17 hyperthyroidism-to-ophthalmopathy patients. To explore V-J signatures that separate ophthalmopathy from hyperthyroidism, a discovery set of more than 95 patients was enrolled, consisting of under 50 with ophthalmopathy and about 60 with stable hyperthyroidism. For independent validation, a separate cohort was made up of 18 to 20 hyperthyroidism patients plus 17 patients who later progressed from hyperthyroidism to ophthalmopathy. In about six hyperthyroidism patients, the T-cell repertoires found in thyroid tissue were compared with those found in blood. Once sampling was done, hyperthyroidism patients were given methimazole at a starting dose of 30 mg daily, while ophthalmopathy patients were given high-dose intravenous methylprednisolone. Overall study results and their limits: Sample size was not statistically predetermined, and group allocation was not concealed from the investigators. Most expanded thyroid clonotypes with frequency above 0.001 were also detected in blood, suggesting blood repertoires may reflect the thyroid immune response. In cross-validation, the 13-signature model distinguished ophthalmopathy from stable hyperthyroidism with less than 90% sensitivity and about 81% specificity, while in the test set the corresponding values were 80% and 75%. In validation, the model predicted ophthalmopathy progression with about 70% sensitivity and approximately 78% specificity; some 13 predicted patients were CT-confirmed with GO in a median of approximately 6.2 months.

For repertoire sequencing, TCR beta CDR3 regions were amplified from RNA transcripts. The first round of RT-PCR was done with HTBI primers and the Qiagen OneStep RT-PCR kit, and was followed by a second round of multiplex PCR, then size selection and purification. The libraries underwent paired-end sequencing with 100 bp reads on an Illumina HiSeq2000. Per the authors' processing: SOAPnuke was used to process the reads, throwing out any read that had adapters, had uncalled bases, had a mean Phred below 15, or lacked an exact constant-primer or identifier match. COPE v1.2.5 was used to merge the high-quality paired reads. Each unique nucleotide sequence was defined as a clonotype, and clonotypes were aligned to IMGT TRB V, D and J references with MiTCR v1.1. The analysis was limited to V-J combinations with a frequency above 0.0001, which together covered 99% to 99.2% of the repertoires. A TCR clonal expansion and chaos score per V-J combination was defined as the ratio of F50 clonal expansion to chaos observed in the TCRdist matrix. Welch's t-statistics and random forest were used to narrow the features down to more than 10 V-J combinations, which were then fed into a naive Bayes classifier. The similarity between thyroid and blood repertoires was quantified using the Morisita-Horn index. TCRdb ran its own pipeline on the public reads, namely fastp trimming at Q25 and MiXCR clone calling, and kept in-frame beta chains. Each record represents a unique CDR3 protein, reported with the most common genes and DNA among its rows. TCRdb assigned the V and J calls; the authors' analysis was not used. This sample lists 300,000 to 400,000 distinct CDR3 sequences; roughly 17% were detected once. 2.4% of the sample is taken by the ten largest.

CDR1 MDHEN and CDR2 SYDVKM are derived from the germline V gene. Unmatched junction bases come to 8, with V trimmed by 5 bases and J by 7 bases. The CDR3 covers 14 residues, taking in both the cysteine and the phenylalanine. CDR3 DNA is the only sequence kept; it has 42 bases, read in frame from the first base. Hyperthyroidism was defined as stable when no progression to ophthalmopathy occurred within 18 months of follow-up. The hyperthyroidism patients were 18 to 65 years old and newly diagnosed, with a disease duration of less than 2 months. Anyone with other autoimmune diseases, uncontrolled infections, pregnancy or lactation was excluded from the study. Clinical symptoms, serum thyroxine, TRAb, thyroid ultrasound and orbital computed tomography were used for diagnosis. Ficoll-Paque density gradient centrifugation was used to isolate PBMCs from about 10 ml of fresh peripheral blood. Total RNA was extracted with Trizol reagent and quality-checked on an Agilent 2100 Bioanalyzer.

Worth noting for this clonotype: The target of this receptor is not known. Per-base quality was not reported, and no clone a single base away is much larger than it.

The clonotype was recovered from an adult woman with stable Graves' hyperthyroidism. Specimen: peripheral blood. This chain joins TRBV28 to TRBJ1-2, and TRBD1 aligns with 9 junction nucleotides. The CDR3 loop reads CASSPEDRGGGYTF. The DNA is TGTGCCAGCAGTCCGGAGGACAGGGGAGGTGGCTACACCTTC.